One sample yielded the 15 T cell receptor beta chains listed below, sequenced in a study of immune evolution from preneoplasia to lung adenocarcinoma. Assay: immunoSEQ multiplex PCR; the TCRdb copy retains only in-frame clones and omits some. The sample holds about 15,000 clones, approximately 80% seen once. Sequences were obtained from FFPE minimally invasive lung adenocarcinoma tissue. These receptors came from a person aged 60 to 80 with lung adenocarcinoma.

V is TRBV14 and J is TRBJ2-7; the D gene is possibly TRBD2 (6 bases). V lost 3 bases and J lost 4, with 10 bases in between. This CDR3 spans 13 amino acids. CDR1 and CDR2 from the germline V gene are SGHDN and FVKESK. The CDR3 DNA sequence: TGTGCCAGCAGCCATGTCGGGGGTTACGAGCAGTACTTC. This codes for CASSHVGGYEQYF.

The chain combines TRBV7-9 with TRBJ1-2; maybe TRBD1 (5 bases). V was pared by 5 bases and J by 4 bases, with 11 bases between. Looked up from germline, CDR1 is SEHNR and CDR2 is FQNEAQ (reference sequence). The CDR3 loop spans 13 amino acids. In DNA, the CDR3 is TGTGCCAGCAGCACGGGACCGATCTATGGCTACACCTTC. Amino acid sequence: CASSTGPIYGYTF.

The chain links TRBV6-5 to TRBJ1-2, with D tentatively TRBD1 (6 bases). Between the trimmed V and J ends, which lost 2 bases and 8 bases, there was a span of 18 bases. Germline CDR1 and CDR2: MNHEY and SVGAGI. There are 15 residues in the CDR3. In DNA form, the CDR3 reads TGTGCCAGCAGTTACCGGGACACGGGCTTTGGCGGCTACACCTTC. Its protein product is CASSYRDTGFGGYTF.

This chain connects TRBV2 to TRBJ1-2, with D possibly being TRBD1 (5 bases). CDR3 length: 14 amino acids. The germline V gene has CDR1 SNHLY and CDR2 FYNNEI. Trimming cost V 0 bases and J 4 bases, with 9 bases left between them. CDR3 loop: CASSEAGQFYGYTF. The CDR3 region has the DNA TGTGCCAGCAGTGAAGCGGGGCAGTTCTATGGCTACACCTTC. The full variable domain, rest sourced from reference TRBV2 and TRBJ1-2, is EPEVTQTPSHQVTQMGQEVILRCVPISNHLYFYWYRQILGQKVEFLVSFYNNEISEKSEIFDDQFSVERPDGSNFTLKIRSTKLEDSAMYFCASSEAGQFYGYTFGSGTRLTVV.

This chain connects TRBV4-1 to TRBJ2-6; 8 bases are shared with TRBD1. Unmatched junction bases numbered 17, after V lost 1 base and J lost 0 bases. CDR3 length: 22 amino acids. From germline, CDR1 is MGHRA and CDR2 YSYEKL. In nucleotides, the CDR3 is TGCGCCAGCAGCCAAGGGCCAGGGGGCGCCGAGGGGCATATCTCTGGGGCCAACGTCCTGACTTTC. Its translation is CASSQGPGGAEGHISGANVLTF.

The V gene is TRBV28, the J gene TRBJ2-1; 7 nucleotides line up with TRBD2. The CDR3 loop spans 12 amino acids. The germline gives CDR1 MDHEN, CDR2 SYDVKM. Trimming took 8 bases from V and 6 from J; bases not matched to a gene: 4. This CDR3 is CASHGTTNEQFF. In DNA, the CDR3 is TGTGCCAGCCATGGGACTACCAATGAGCAGTTCTTC.

The gene calls are TRBV10-3 and TRBJ1-2, with 7 bases fitting TRBD1. There are 16 residues in the CDR3. Trimming at V came to 2 bases and at J to 0 bases, leaving 6 bases not matched to a gene. Germline V CDR1 and CDR2: ENHRY, SYGVKD. Here the CDR3 reads CAISEGTVRTNYGYTF. The CDR3, as DNA: TGTGCCATCAGTGAGGGGACAGTTAGAACTAACTATGGCTACACCTTC.

The DNA of the CDR3 is TGTGCCAGCAGTTTTGGGACAGGGAGGACAGATACGCAGTATTTT. It yields the protein CASSFGTGRTDTQYF. V usage is TRBV28 and J usage is TRBJ2-3; 9 positions agree with TRBD1. The junction had 4 bases not matched to a gene; V was cut back by 3 bases and J by 3 bases. Germline V CDR1 and CDR2: MDHEN, SYDVKM. This CDR3 is built from 15 residues.

CDR3 DNA: TGCGCCAGCAGACGATTAAAGGTCAGGGAGGAGACCTGCTACGAGCAGTACTTC. Translation: CASRRLKVREETCYEQYF. The V call is TRBV10-1, the J call TRBJ2-7, with TRBD2 as a possible D gene (6 bases). The germline V gene encodes CDR1 WNHNN and CDR2 SYGVQD (reference sequence). V shed 6 bases and J shed 3 bases, with 27 bases lying between them. This CDR3 region has 18 residues.

In nucleotides, the CDR3 is TGTGCCAGCTCACCACCGAATCGTCATCCAGGGGGGGACACCGGGGAGCTGTTTTTT. It translates to CASSPPNRHPGGDTGELFF. The rearrangement joins TRBV18 to TRBJ2-2, with D perhaps given as TRBD1 or TRBD2 (7 bases each). Trimming took off 0 bases at V and 3 bases at J, with 20 bases between the two ends. Germline V gene sequence: CDR1 KGHSH, CDR2 LQKENI. The CDR3 runs 19 residues.

The V call is TRBV6-4, the J call TRBJ2-1, with TRBD2 matching 7 bases. This CDR3 is 15 amino acids long. After removal of 4 bases from V and 10 bases from J, the junction contained 13 bases not matched to a gene. Germline V lookup: CDR1 MRHNA, CDR2 SNTAGT. CDR3 sequence reads: CASSATSEFHEEQFF. Here the CDR3 DNA reads TGTGCCAGCAGTGCAACTAGCGAGTTCCACGAGGAGCAGTTCTTC.

This clone was observed a handful of times. The gene calls are TRBV11-2 and TRBJ2-7; 7 nucleotides agree with TRBD1. Germline V gene data show CDR1 as SGHAT and CDR2 as FQNNGV. The trim removed 8 bases at V and 0 bases at J, leaving 1 base unmatched. The CDR3 length is 12 residues. This CDR3 reads CASRQGSYEQYF. The CDR3, as DNA: TGTGCCAGCCGACAGGGCTCCTACGAGCAGTACTTC. The full variable domain, in which reference TRBV11-2 and TRBJ2-7 provide the parts outside the CDR3, is EAGVAQSPRYKIIEKRQSVAFWCNPISGHATLYWYQQILGQGPKLLIQFQNNGVVDDSQLPKDRFSAERLKGVDSTLKIQPAKLEDSAVYLCASRQGSYEQYFGPGTRLTVT.

The chain combines TRBV19 with TRBJ2-5; D not resolved. Germline lookup yields CDR1 LNHDA and CDR2 SQIVND (reference sequence). The ends were cut back, 5 bases at V and 3 bases at J, with 16 bases in the middle. There are 15 residues in the CDR3. The CDR3 loop is CASSLLLGLEETQYF. The CDR3 nucleotides read TGTGCCAGTAGTCTTCTGTTGGGATTGGAAGAGACCCAGTACTTC.

This chain links TRBV4-1 with TRBJ1-1; D gene ambiguous. Trimming removed 2 bases at V and 1 base at J, with 11 bases between. CDR1 is MGHRA, CDR2 YSYEKL, per germline. The CDR3 contains 15 residues. The CDR3 DNA reads TGCGCCAGCAGCCAAAAGGAGTCCGCGAACACTGAAGCTTTCTTT. Translation gives CASSQKESANTEAFF.

The rearrangement links TRBV20-1 to TRBJ2-1; D not resolved. This CDR3 has 11 residues. Germline V gene data show CDR1 as DFQATT and CDR2 as SNEGSKA (reference sequence). Trimming removed 6 bases at V and 6 bases at J, with 9 bases between. The CDR3 DNA follows: TGCAGTGCCATACCTTTCAATGAGCAGTTCTTC. Its translation is CSAIPFNEQFF.